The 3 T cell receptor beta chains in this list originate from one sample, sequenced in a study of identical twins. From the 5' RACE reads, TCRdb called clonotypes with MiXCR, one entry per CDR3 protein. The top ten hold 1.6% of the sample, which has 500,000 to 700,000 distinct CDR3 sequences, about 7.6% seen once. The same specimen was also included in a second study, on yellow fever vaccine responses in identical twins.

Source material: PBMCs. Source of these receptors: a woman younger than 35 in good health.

CDR3 protein: CSALSRDPLTYEQYV. As DNA, the CDR3 is TGCAGTGCTCTGTCCCGGGACCCTTTAACCTACGAGCAGTACGTC. The chain joins TRBV20-1 to TRBJ2-7; D is perhaps TRBD1 or TRBD2 (5 bases each). Germline V gene sequence: CDR1 DFQATT, CDR2 SNEGSKA (reference sequence). V was clipped by 5 bases and J by 2 bases, with 19 bases between them. The CDR3 totals 15 residues.

DNA for the CDR3: TGCAGTGCTAGAGGGATAGGACTAGCGGGGGGGGGGTCCTACAATGAGCAGTTCTTC. It translates to CSARGIGLAGGGSYNEQFF. The chain couples TRBV20-1 to TRBJ2-1; 15 bases map to TRBD2. Germline CDR1 and CDR2: DFQATT and SNEGSKA (reference sequence). This CDR3 has 19 residues. The V and J ends lost 1 base and 1 base, in that order; junction bases with no gene match: 8.

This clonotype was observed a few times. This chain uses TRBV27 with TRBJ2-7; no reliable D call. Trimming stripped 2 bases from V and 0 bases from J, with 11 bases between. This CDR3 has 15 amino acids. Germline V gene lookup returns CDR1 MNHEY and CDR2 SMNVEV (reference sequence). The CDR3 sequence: CASSLGFDISYEQYF. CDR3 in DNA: TGTGCCAGCAGTTTAGGGTTCGACATCTCCTACGAGCAGTACTTC.